The 22 T cell receptor beta chains below were found in one sample sequenced in a study of blood T cell repertoires in COVID-19. Sequencing used immunoSEQ multiplex PCR; TCRdb keeps in-frame clones, though not all of them. In the table there are 340,000 or so clones, around 82% of which are singletons. Sequences were obtained from peripheral blood. These TCRs come from a young man with active or convalescent COVID-19.

This sequence joins TRBV29-1 and TRBJ1-1; 8 bases align to TRBD1. The ends lost 3 bases at V and 5 bases at J; junction bases unmatched: 5. The CDR3 loop spans 13 amino acids. CDR1 and CDR2 (germline): SQVTM, ANQGSEA. The CDR3 loop reads CSVDDRGWTEAFF. The CDR3 DNA follows: TGCAGCGTTGATGACAGGGGTTGGACTGAAGCTTTCTTT.

The chain uses TRBV6-6 and TRBJ1-1; TRBD1 matches 8 bases. CDR1 MNHNY and CDR2 SVGAGI come from the germline V gene (reference sequence). J lost 4 bases, V lost 4 bases, and 2 bases had no gene match. This CDR3 contains 13 residues. CDR3 amino acids: CASSWDRRTEAFF. The CDR3 DNA reads TGTGCCAGCAGTTGGGACAGGCGCACTGAAGCTTTCTTT.

The chain carries TRBV7-9 and TRBJ1-5; D gene ambiguous. Germline assignment: CDR1 SEHNR and CDR2 FQNEAQ (reference sequence). Between the trimmed V and J ends, which lost 8 bases and 4 bases, there was a span of 15 bases. The CDR3 has 14 amino acids. The CDR3 loop reads CASALAHGNQPQHF. The DNA of the CDR3 is TGTGCCAGCGCCCTAGCGCACGGAAATCAGCCCCAGCATTTT.

The rearrangement links TRBV24-1 to TRBJ2-1; 9 bases are shared with TRBD2. V lost 7 bases, J lost 6 bases, and 3 bases stayed unmatched. Germline loops: CDR1 KGHDR, CDR2 SFDVKD. The CDR3 loop spans 13 amino acids. CDR3 in DNA: TGTGCCACCAGGGCGGGAGGGTCCAATGAGCAGTTCTTC. Protein: CATRAGGSNEQFF.

This clone was recorded at least ten times. The chain recombines TRBV2 with TRBJ2-1; 10 positions match TRBD2. V lost 6 bases to trimming and J lost 7 bases; unmatched junction nucleotides: 6. The CDR3 spans 14 residues. Germline CDR1 is SNHLY and CDR2 is FYNNEI. DNA of the CDR3: TGTGCCAGCAGGCCGGGACTAGCGAGAAATGAGCAGTTCTTC. Translated, it gives CASRPGLARNEQFF.

The chain carries TRBV9 and TRBJ2-3, with TRBD2 matching 7 bases. After removal of 0 bases from V and 4 bases from J, the junction contained 14 bases not matched to a gene. The CDR3 covers 18 residues. Germline lookup yields CDR1 SGDLS and CDR2 YYNGEE. CDR3 DNA: TGTGCCAGCAGCGTAGAGGGCGGGGGAAGGTGGTACGCAGATACGCAGTATTTT. As protein: CASSVEGGGRWYADTQYF.

This chain uses TRBV7-3 with TRBJ2-3; 8 bases are shared with TRBD2. V lost 5 bases and J lost 6; bases outside the gene matches: 7. The germline V gene has CDR1 SGHTA and CDR2 FQGTGA. CDR3 length: 14 amino acids. The CDR3 spells CASSRAGVGDTQYF. For the CDR3, the DNA is TGTGCCAGCAGCAGAGCGGGAGTTGGGGATACGCAGTATTTT.

The J gene is TRBJ2-3, the V gene TRBV18, with D perhaps TRBD2 (6 bases). The CDR3 has 15 amino acids. Germline V gene lookup returns CDR1 KGHSH and CDR2 LQKENI. V was shortened by 2 bases and J by 10 bases, with 19 bases between the two germline ends. Here the CDR3 reads CASSPISVPGEAQYF. The CDR3 coding sequence is TGTGCCAGCTCACCAATCAGCGTCCCGGGGGAAGCGCAGTATTTT.

The rearrangement uses TRBV28 and TRBJ2-2; 10 nucleotides align to TRBD2. The CDR3 is made up of 15 amino acids. With 6 bases clipped from V and 5 bases from J, the junction kept 6 bases outside the gene matches. Per germline, CDR1 MDHEN and CDR2 SYDVKM. DNA of the CDR3: TGTGCCAGCAGGAATTCACTAGCGGGAACCGGGGAGCTGTTTTTT. This sequence encodes CASRNSLAGTGELFF. Full variable domain (outside the CDR3, taken from reference TRBV28 and TRBJ2-2): DVKVTQSSRYLVKRTGEKVFLECVQDMDHENMFWYRQDPGLGLRLIYFSYDVKMKEKGDIPEGYSVSREKKERFSLILESASTNQTSMYLCASRNSLAGTGELFFGEGSRLTVL.

This clone showed up just once. V gene TRBV19 combines with J gene TRBJ2-1; 9 bases are shared with TRBD2. This CDR3 has 17 amino acids. J gave up 2 bases and V 6 bases, and 11 bases lay outside the gene matches. CDR1 and CDR2 from the germline V gene are LNHDA and SQIVND (reference sequence). This chain's CDR3 is CASRPGGLAGAYNEQFF. The CDR3 region has the DNA TGTGCCAGTAGACCTGGGGGGTTAGCGGGGGCCTACAATGAGCAGTTCTTC. Supplemented by reference TRBV19 and TRBJ2-1, the full variable domain reads DGGITQSPKYLFRKEGQNVTLSCEQNLNHDAMYWYRQDPGQGLRLIYYSQIVNDFQKGDIAEGYSVSREKKESFPLTVTSAQKNPTAFYLCASRPGGLAGAYNEQFFGPGTRLTVL.

V is TRBV19 and J is TRBJ2-1, with TRBD2 matching 10 bases. The CDR3 is 20 residues long. V was pared by 3 bases and J by 2 bases, with 16 bases of the junction left unmatched. CDR1 is LNHDA and CDR2 is SQIVND in the germline V gene (reference sequence). CDR3 nucleotides: TGTGCCAGTAGTATGGACGGCCCCGGTCAGCGGGGGGGCCCCTACAATGAGCAGTTCTTC. It encodes CASSMDGPGQRGGPYNEQFF.

The chain is built from TRBV9 and TRBJ2-3; TRBD2 agrees at 13 bases. Trimming at V came to 0 bases and at J to 2 bases, leaving 3 bases not matched to a gene. This CDR3 has 17 residues. Germline CDR1 SGDLS, CDR2 YYNGEE. CDR3 coding DNA: TGTGCCAGCAGCGTAGTCGGACTAGCGGGAGACACAGATACGCAGTATTTT. This encodes CASSVVGLAGDTDTQYF.

This clone was recorded a few times. The V gene is TRBV3-1 (or the pseudogene TRBV3-2), the J gene TRBJ1-1; D ambiguous. Trimming removed 3 bases from V and 1 base from J, with 6 bases in between. The CDR3 covers 13 residues. Germline V gene lookup returns CDR1 LGHDT and CDR2 YNNKEL (reference sequence). The CDR3, as DNA: TGTGCCAGCAGCCAGGGGAGGAACACTGAAGCTTTCTTT. It translates to CASSQGRNTEAFF.

This clone was observed a few times. The V gene is TRBV27, the J gene TRBJ2-1, with 7 bases aligning to TRBD1. CDR3 size: 14 residues. Per the germline V gene, CDR1 is MNHEY and CDR2 is SMNVEV (reference sequence). Trimming took 5 bases from V and 5 from J; bases not matched to a gene: 6. The CDR3 nucleotides read TGTGCCAGCAGTCCCCAGGGGGTACACAATGAGCAGTTCTTC. Translation gives CASSPQGVHNEQFF.

J is TRBJ2-1 and V is TRBV19; D is perhaps TRBD2 (6 bases). The V gene lost 7 bases and the J gene lost 4 bases, with 8 bases spanning the gap. CDR3 length equals 12 residues. Germline CDR1 is LNHDA and CDR2 is SQIVND (reference sequence). Here the CDR3 reads CASKEGYNEQFF. CDR3 in DNA: TGTGCCAGTAAGGAGGGATACAATGAGCAGTTCTTC.

This clone appeared a few times. The CDR3 nucleotides read TGTGCCAGCAGCTTAGGGACAGGGGGCTACGAGCAGTACTTC. Its protein product is CASSLGTGGYEQYF. The chain couples TRBV5-6 to TRBJ2-7; 11 nucleotides align to TRBD1. Trimming cost V 2 bases and J 3 bases; bases outside gene matches: 1. The CDR3 extends over 14 amino acids. Germline V gives CDR1 SGHDT, CDR2 YYEEEE.

This chain uses TRBV13 with TRBJ1-1, with 9 bases lining up with TRBD1. V shed 4 bases and J 1 base; nucleotides not matched to a gene: 4. There are 15 residues in the CDR3. Germline V CDR1 and CDR2: PRHDT, FYEKMQ (reference sequence). CDR3 nucleotides: TGTGCCAGCAGCTCCGGACAGGGGAGGAACACTGAAGCTTTCTTT. It yields the protein CASSSGQGRNTEAFF. Combining the CDR3 with reference TRBV13 and TRBJ1-1 gives the whole variable domain AAGVIQSPRHLIKEKRETATLKCYPIPRHDTVYWYQQGPGQDPQFLISFYEKMQSDKGSIPDRFSAQQFSDYHSELNMSSLELGDSALYFCASSSGQGRNTEAFFGQGTRLTVV.

The chain is built from TRBV25-1 and TRBJ2-7; 8 bases match TRBD1. Germline trimming cut 7 bases from V and 6 bases from J; bases unmatched to any gene: 2. Looked up from germline, CDR1 is MGHDK and CDR2 is SYGVNS. The CDR3 extends over 11 amino acids. CDR3 region: CASNDRGEQYF. For the CDR3, the DNA is TGTGCCAGCAACGACAGGGGCGAGCAGTACTTC.

CDR3: CASSPELDNYGYTF. CDR3 bases: TGTGCCAGCAGCCCCGAGCTAGATAACTATGGCTACACCTTC. This sequence joins TRBV7-2 and TRBJ1-2; D gene unclear. This CDR3 is built from 14 residues. Per germline, CDR1 SGHTA and CDR2 FQGNSA. V lost 5 bases and J lost 1, with 11 bases in between.

The chain carries TRBV7-9 and TRBJ1-6; 10 positions agree with TRBD1. With V trimmed by 5 bases and J by 7 bases, 5 bases remained unmatched. The germline V gene encodes CDR1 SEHNR and CDR2 FQNEAQ (reference sequence). The CDR3 runs to 15 residues. DNA for the CDR3: TGTGCCAGCAGCCACTCGGACAGGGGGAATTCACCCCTCCACTTT. Translation gives CASSHSDRGNSPLHF.

CDR3 sequence: CASSLWTGGNTGELFF. Written as DNA, the CDR3 is TGTGCCAGTAGTCTCTGGACAGGGGGGAACACCGGGGAGCTGTTTTTT. The chain uses TRBV19 and TRBJ2-2, with 10 bases aligning to TRBD1. Germline-derived CDR1 and CDR2 are LNHDA and SQIVND (reference sequence). Losses at the gene ends were 5 bases for V and 1 base for J; bases not matched to a gene: 4. CDR3 length: 16 residues.

This rearrangement joins TRBV10-3 to TRBJ2-6; D uncertain. The CDR3 is 14 residues long. The V end lost 10 bases, the J end lost 7 bases, and 17 bases lay between the germline ends. Germline lookup yields CDR1 ENHRY and CDR2 SYGVKD. CDR3 bases: TGTGCCACCTCTTATTCTTCGAGTGCCAACGTCCTGACTTTC. Amino acid sequence: CATSYSSSANVLTF.